A single sample is the source of the 19 T cell receptor beta chains below, sequenced in a study of cytomegalovirus exposure and HLA in healthy donors. In the PCR, 60 Vbeta and 13 Jbeta primers were used. This table comes from immunoSEQ multiplex PCR, and its TCRdb copy is limited to in-frame clones, with some not included. The table lists about 130,000 clones, 77% of them singletons. Sample: PBMCs. These receptor sequences come from a male donor in good health and CMV-seropositive.

This clone was picked up a small number of times. The genes are TRBV5-1 and TRBJ1-2; D is uncertain. This CDR3 contains 15 residues. The V end was cut by 0 bases, the J end by 4 bases, with 13 bases between. CDR1 is SGHRS, CDR2 YFSETQ, per germline. In DNA, the CDR3 is TGCGCCAGCAGCTTGGGTCTACCGCCGGGCTATGGCTACACCTTC. It translates to CASSLGLPPGYGYTF.

The rearrangement uses TRBV28 and TRBJ2-1, with 7 bases lining up with TRBD2. V lost 5 bases and J lost 0; bases outside the gene matches: 13. Per germline, CDR1 MDHEN and CDR2 SYDVKM. The CDR3 is 18 amino acids. Here the CDR3 reads CASSPVYAGESSYNEQFF. Here the CDR3 DNA reads TGTGCCAGCAGTCCCGTTTATGCGGGAGAGAGCTCCTACAATGAGCAGTTCTTC.

This clone was counted a single time. The chain joins TRBV5-1 to TRBJ2-7; TRBD2 agrees at 9 bases. V lost 5 bases to trimming and J lost 3 bases; unmatched junction nucleotides: 3. This CDR3 is 13 amino acids long. Germline CDR1 reads SGHRS; CDR2 reads YFSETQ. The CDR3 DNA sequence: TGCGCCAGCAGGTCTAGCGGGAACTACGAGCAGTACTTC. Translation gives CASRSSGNYEQYF.

This chain links TRBV7-9 with TRBJ1-6; tentatively, D is TRBD1 (5 bases). Germline-derived CDR1 and CDR2 are SEHNR and FQNEAQ (reference sequence). There are 15 residues in the CDR3. V was shortened by 0 bases and J by 9 bases, with 12 bases between the two germline ends. The chain's CDR3 is CASSLAGRVFSPLHF. The CDR3 nucleotides read TGTGCCAGCAGCTTAGCGGGCAGGGTATTTTCACCCCTCCACTTT.

The rearrangement uses TRBV7-9 and TRBJ2-1; possibly TRBD2 for D (5 bases). Germline V gene lookup returns CDR1 SEHNR and CDR2 FQNEAQ (reference sequence). Trimming took off 5 bases at V and 6 bases at J, with 17 bases between the two ends. The CDR3 length is 15 residues. The DNA of the CDR3 is TGTGCCAGCAGCCCGAAAACTAGATTGGGCAATGAGCAGTTCTTC. The encoded protein is CASSPKTRLGNEQFF.

This clone has only a few counts. This CDR3 is CASTGTGWIGQHF. The CDR3 DNA follows: TGTGCCAGCACCGGGACAGGGTGGATAGGCCAGCATTTT. The chain carries TRBV19 and TRBJ1-5; 9 bases are shared with TRBD1. CDR3 length equals 13 residues. From germline, CDR1 is LNHDA and CDR2 SQIVND (reference sequence). The V gene end was trimmed by 9 bases and the J gene end by 12 bases; junction bases not matched to a gene: 12.

CDR3 region: CASSQAEGGGGEQYF. The CDR3 coding sequence is TGCGCCAGCAGCCAAGCAGAAGGGGGGGGCGGGGAGCAGTACTTC. The V and J genes are TRBV4-1 and TRBJ2-7; D might be TRBD2 (7 bases). This CDR3 spans 15 amino acids. V was cut by 1 base and J by 7 bases, with 17 bases left in between. The germline V gene has CDR1 MGHRA and CDR2 YSYEKL.

The rearrangement links TRBV5-1 to TRBJ1-6; TRBD1 matches 9 bases. V was clipped by 0 bases and J by 9 bases; unmatched bases: 7. The CDR3 is 16 residues long. Germline V gene lookup returns CDR1 SGHRS and CDR2 YFSETQ. In DNA form, the CDR3 reads TGCGCCAGCAGCTTGGATTTCGGGACAGGGAGTTCACCCCTCCACTTT. Its protein is CASSLDFGTGSSPLHF.

This sequence joins TRBV15 and TRBJ2-1; 8 positions match TRBD2. Trimming took 5 bases from V and 4 from J; bases not matched to a gene: 10. The CDR3 spans 16 residues. CDR1 and CDR2 (germline): LNHNV, YYDKDF (reference sequence). CDR3 residues: CATSSKTSELYNEQFF. DNA for the CDR3: TGTGCCACCAGCTCAAAGACTAGCGAATTATACAATGAGCAGTTCTTC.

This clone was seen a handful of times. V and J are TRBV15 and TRBJ1-2, with D tentatively TRBD1 (6 bases). CDR1 and CDR2 (germline): LNHNV, YYDKDF (reference sequence). The V end lost 8 bases, the J end lost 4 bases, and 14 bases lay between the germline ends. This CDR3 has 13 amino acids. CDR3 in amino acids: CATSRTAFYGYTF. In nucleotides, the CDR3 is TGTGCCACCTCCCGGACAGCGTTCTATGGCTACACCTTC.

The V call is TRBV5-8, the J call TRBJ1-1; D is undetermined. The CDR3 runs to 16 residues. V was clipped by 0 bases and J by 2 bases, with 14 bases between them. The germline CDR1 and CDR2 sequences are SGHTS and YDEGEE. CDR3: CASSLDVGELNTEAFF. The CDR3 DNA sequence: TGTGCCAGCAGCTTGGACGTTGGAGAATTAAACACTGAAGCTTTCTTT.

The chain recombines TRBV6-5 with TRBJ2-1; the D gene is possibly TRBD2 (5 bases). CDR3 length: 15 amino acids. Germline V gene data show CDR1 as MNHEY and CDR2 as SVGAGI. The V end lost 6 bases, the J end lost 0 bases, and 12 bases lay between the germline ends. CDR3 region: CASRVTGSSYNEQFF. The DNA for the CDR3 is TGTGCCAGCAGGGTTACGGGATCCTCCTACAATGAGCAGTTCTTC.

This clone occurred a few times. The chain uses TRBV19 and TRBJ2-1; D not resolved. The germline V gene encodes CDR1 LNHDA and CDR2 SQIVND (reference sequence). The CDR3 runs to 15 residues. With 9 bases removed from V and 0 bases from J, the gap between germline ends came to 15 bases. CDR3 protein: CASRSTGFSYNEQFF. The CDR3 DNA is TGTGCCAGCCGTTCGACGGGTTTCTCCTACAATGAGCAGTTCTTC.

This clone has just a few counts. This CDR3 reads CASSLTGQQNTEAFF. In DNA, the CDR3 is TGTGCCAGCAGCCTAACTGGGCAGCAGAACACTGAAGCTTTCTTT. This chain uses TRBV5-4 with TRBJ1-1; D uncertain. Trimming pared 4 bases from V and 1 base from J, leaving 14 bases between. CDR1 is SGHNT, CDR2 YYREEE, per germline (reference sequence). The CDR3 is 15 residues long.

This clone has only one observation. This chain uses TRBV19 with TRBJ1-2, with 7 positions matching TRBD1. CDR1 and CDR2 (germline): LNHDA, SQIVND (reference sequence). With 5 bases clipped from V and 6 bases from J, the junction kept 15 bases outside the gene matches. The length of the CDR3 is 16 residues. The CDR3 region has the DNA TGTGCCAGTAGTCCCTTGAGACTAGACAGGGTAAATGGCTACACCTTC. Translation gives CASSPLRLDRVNGYTF.

This clone was seen a few times. The chain combines TRBV5-6 with TRBJ2-7; 7 nucleotides align to TRBD1. There are 14 residues in the CDR3. Germline CDR1 reads SGHDT; CDR2 reads YYEEEE. V lost 4 bases, J lost 2 bases, and 6 bases stayed unmatched. In DNA form, the CDR3 reads TGTGCCAGCAGCAACCCCGACAGGGCCTACGAGCAGTACTTC. It translates to CASSNPDRAYEQYF.

This clone has a handful of counts. The gene calls are TRBV5-1 and TRBJ2-7; 14 bases fit TRBD2. The junction had 3 bases not matched to a gene; V was cut back by 4 bases and J by 6 bases. The CDR3 is 14 residues long. CDR1 SGHRS and CDR2 YFSETQ come from the germline V gene. The CDR3, as DNA: TGCGCCAGCAGCCCCGGGACTAGCGGGGGCGAGCAGTACTTC. Amino acids: CASSPGTSGGEQYF.

Concerning this clone: Mismatch with germline at one junction end may stem from a read error. The chain joins TRBV18 to TRBJ2-7; a weak D match, TRBD1 (5 bases). The CDR3 is made up of 16 amino acids. CDR1 and CDR2 from the germline V gene are KGHSH and LQKENI. This CDR3 is CASSPDWRQRSSEQYF. CDR3 nucleotides: TGTGCCAGCTCACCAGATTGGCGACAGAGATCCTCCGAGCAGTACTTC.

The chain has TRBV9 and TRBJ2-7, with 8 bases fitting TRBD1. This CDR3 has 15 amino acids. Germline V gene sequence: CDR1 SGDLS, CDR2 YYNGEE. After removal of 3 bases from V and 1 base from J, the junction contained 6 bases not matched to a gene. CDR3 DNA sequence: TGTGCCAGCAGCGCCAAAGGACAGGGATCCTACGAGCAGTACTTC. Protein sequence: CASSAKGQGSYEQYF.